This T cell receptor beta chain was sequenced in a study of T cells expressing NK-cell markers. Across the whole study: CD3+CD56+NKG2C+, CD3+CD56+NKG2C- and CD3+CD56-NKG2C+ T cells, once sorted, supplied the TCR beta repertoires.

From its re-call of the 5' RACE reads, TCRdb lists each CDR3 protein once, without DNA. The sample's table shows about 400,000 distinct CDR3 sequences. CDR3 length: 12 amino acids. On this clonotype itself: Its antigen is still unknown.

Broader study findings: The CD3+CD56-NKG2C+ fraction of several donors was also led by these clonotypes.

The gene calls are TRBV12-3 or TRBV12-4 and TRBJ2-3; TCRdb picks TRBD1, but there is no DNA to check that call. Sequenced material: blood T cells: a sorted CD56 or NKG2C T cell subset, CD4+ or CD8+ T cells, or bulk PBMC T cells (not recorded which). This receptor was obtained from a woman aged 45-59 years in good health. The chain's CDR3 is CASGGAPGTQYF.